This TCR beta chain was retrieved from a study of blood T cell repertoires in COVID-19. Study-wide background: Specimens from acute and convalescent COVID-19 originated in the United States, Italy and Spain. T cells, B-cell-depleted T cells, or PBMCs supplied cDNA or gDNA.

Per the germline V gene, CDR1 is LGHNA and CDR2 is YSLEER. J gave up 6 bases and V 0 bases, and 6 bases lay outside the gene matches. This CDR3 comprises 15 residues. How the authors handled the data: Amplification with reference gene primers provided the estimates of nucleated cell counts. Sequencing was performed with immunoSEQ multiplex PCR; in TCRdb, only in-frame clones are kept and a portion is missing. V and J calls and clone size are copied from that table; D and trimming were computed from the DNA. Of about 200,000 clones listed, 70% to 90% are singletons. The V call is TRBV4-3, the J call TRBJ2-7, with TRBD1 identical over 9 bases. The TCR was taken from a woman of 80 years or more with acute or convalescent COVID-19. Material: peripheral blood. The CDR3 bases are TGCGCCAGCAGCCAAGAAGGGACAGGGTCCAGCGAGCAGTACTTC. The encoded protein is CASSQEGTGSSEQYF.